This paragraph reports one T cell receptor beta chain. Original processing notes: Reference gene primer amplification yielded estimated nucleated cell counts. Here immunoSEQ multiplex PCR was the method, and the copy in TCRdb shows in-frame clones only, minus some. D and trimming were read from the DNA, whereas the V and J calls and clone size are those reported in that table. The repertoire includes 100,000 to 150,000 clones, under 80% of them detected once, and 2% to 2.5% sits in the top ten. This sample stems from a study of blood T cell repertoires in COVID-19. Study overall: The cDNA or gDNA used as material had been derived from T cells, B-cell-depleted T cells, or PBMCs.

Sequences were obtained from peripheral blood. This clonotype originated in a man aged 70-80 years with acute or convalescent COVID-19.

DNA of the CDR3: TGTGCCAGCAGCTTTGTTGGAGGGTCCGGAAACACCATATATTTT. This translates into CASSFVGGSGNTIYF. This sequence joins TRBV11-3 and TRBJ1-3; D is unresolved. The CDR3 runs 15 residues. Germline V gene sequence: CDR1 SGHNT, CDR2 YENEEA. V shed 3 bases and J shed 4 bases, with 13 bases lying between them. The full variable domain, its missing parts supplied by reference TRBV11-3 and TRBJ1-3, is EAGVVQSPRYKIIEKKQPVAFWCNPISGHNTLYWYLQNLGQGPELLIRYENEEAVDDSQLPKDRFSAERLKGVDSTLKIQPAELGDSAVYLCASSFVGGSGNTIYFGEGSWLTVV.